This T cell receptor beta chain was sequenced for a study of human T cells and chemical hapten exposure (dated by TCRdb to the early 2020s). Some background on the complete study: Libraries were pooled for sequencing, and variation in per-sample TCR yields was attributed mainly to small differences in library volumes within the pool. The study tracked peripheral blood TCR repertoire changes in vivo during primary and secondary sensitization to the hapten diphenylcyclopropenone (DPC) in alopecia patients. Both TCR alpha and TCR beta chains were sequenced from each blood RNA sample. Broad study findings and their caveats: No change with DPC sensitization was found in the number of TCRs above 1 in 1000 frequency, and no evidence of global repertoire structure alterations was found. Repeated subsampling changed both the strength of the expansion versus patch-test correlation and the threshold at which that correlation became significant.

The library was produced with RACE. Sequenced on a NextSeq 500. During library preparation, unique molecular identifiers were attached to individual cDNA molecules so that TCRs could be counted in a quantitative, reproducible way. The authors processed their data as follows. A median of around 96,000 TCRs per sample was observed, with a range of 23,224 to 690,600. The Decombinator software suite was used to annotate V, J and CDR3 in the TCR reads. For PS versus PT1 abundance plots, all samples were subsampled to the same number of TCRs (28,000). TCRs were defined as expanded if absent before sensitization and observed at least eight times at the 2-week time point. TCRdb passed the public sequencing reads through fastp at Q25 and MiXCR, retaining productive beta sequences. Every entry covers one CDR3 protein and lists the most common genes and DNA from its rows. V and J calls and clone size were set by TCRdb, not the authors. The sample yields approximately 59,000 distinct CDR3 sequences; about 6% were counted once. 3% to 4% of the sample lies in the top ten.

The sample's time point label, decoded: healthy volunteer bleed at 6 weeks. Total RNA was isolated from unfractionated whole blood collected in Tempus Blood RNA tubes. Five healthy volunteers acted as controls for TCR sequencing and had blood drawn at day 0, 2 weeks and 6 weeks. Including cysteine and phenylalanine, the CDR3 has 13 amino acids. Of the read, only the CDR3 DNA is kept; its 39 bases are in frame from base 1. V is cut by 4 bases and J by 5 bases, and the space between the germline ends is 12 bases. Reading the germline V gene gives CDR1 SQVTM and CDR2 ANQGSEA. This clonotype appeared many times. It has no known antigen specificity. Base qualities are not recorded, but no much larger clone differs from it by a single base.

This receptor was obtained from a female donor in good health. Some clones in this sample may be carry-over from other donors' samples. Sequenced: whole blood. In this chain, TRBV29-1 is recombined with TRBJ2-4; the D gene cannot be resolved beyond TRBD1 or TRBD2, each matching 5 bases. The base sequence is TGCAGCGTTGGAGGCCAGGGAGAAAACATTCAGTACTTC. Its protein is CSVGGQGENIQYF.